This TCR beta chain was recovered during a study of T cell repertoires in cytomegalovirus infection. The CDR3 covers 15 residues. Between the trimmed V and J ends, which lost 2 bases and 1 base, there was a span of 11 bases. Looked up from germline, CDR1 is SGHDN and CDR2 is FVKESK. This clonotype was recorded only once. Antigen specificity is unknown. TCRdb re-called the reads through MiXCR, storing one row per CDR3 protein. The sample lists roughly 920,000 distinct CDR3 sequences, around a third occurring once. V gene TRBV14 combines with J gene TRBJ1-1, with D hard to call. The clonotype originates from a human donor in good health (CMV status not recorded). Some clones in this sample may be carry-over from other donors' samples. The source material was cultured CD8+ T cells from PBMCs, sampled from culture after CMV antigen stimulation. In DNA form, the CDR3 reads TGTGCCAGCAGCCAATGGACGGGTACGAACACTGAAGCTTTCTTT. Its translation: CASSQWTGTNTEAFF. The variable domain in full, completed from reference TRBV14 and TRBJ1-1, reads EAGVTQFPSHSVIEKGQTVTLRCDPISGHDNLYWYRRVMGKEIKFLLHFVKESKQDESGMPNNRFLAERTGGTYSTLKVQPAELEDSGVYFCASSQWTGTNTEAFFGQGTRLTVV.